The T cell receptor beta chain under discussion was sequenced for a study of response to subunit inactivated influenza vaccine. Study findings and constraints: Each seasonal influenza vaccination, the authors suggested, recruits few new T cells.

MiXCR, applied by TCRdb to the RT-PCR reads, yields one record per CDR3 protein. The top ten hold over 8.5% of the sample, which has roughly 570,000 distinct CDR3 sequences, approximately 15% seen once. The CDR3 extends over 12 amino acids. CDR1 is SGHRS, CDR2 YFSETQ, per germline. Trimming pared 2 bases from V and 2 bases from J, leaving 3 bases between. This clonotype appeared a few times. Antigen: not known. V usage is TRBV5-1 and J usage is TRBJ2-3; D uncertain. The sequence was collected from a middle-aged man who received an inactivated influenza vaccine. The starting material was PBMCs from blood, obtained about 12 days after vaccination. The CDR3 DNA follows: TGCGCCAGCAGCTTCAACACAGATACGCAGTATTTT. As protein: CASSFNTDTQYF.